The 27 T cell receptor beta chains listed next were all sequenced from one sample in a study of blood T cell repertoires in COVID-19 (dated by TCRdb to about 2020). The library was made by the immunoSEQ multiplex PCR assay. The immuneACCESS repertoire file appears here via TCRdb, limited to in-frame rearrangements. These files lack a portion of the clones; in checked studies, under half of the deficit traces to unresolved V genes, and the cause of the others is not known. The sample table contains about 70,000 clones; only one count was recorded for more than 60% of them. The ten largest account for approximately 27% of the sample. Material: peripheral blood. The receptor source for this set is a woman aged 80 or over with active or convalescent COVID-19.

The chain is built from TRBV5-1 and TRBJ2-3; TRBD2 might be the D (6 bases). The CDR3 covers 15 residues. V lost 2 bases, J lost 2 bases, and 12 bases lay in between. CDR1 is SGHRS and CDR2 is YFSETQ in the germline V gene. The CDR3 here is CASSFSGLITDTQYF. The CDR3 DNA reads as TGCGCCAGCAGCTTCTCGGGACTTATCACAGATACGCAGTATTTT.

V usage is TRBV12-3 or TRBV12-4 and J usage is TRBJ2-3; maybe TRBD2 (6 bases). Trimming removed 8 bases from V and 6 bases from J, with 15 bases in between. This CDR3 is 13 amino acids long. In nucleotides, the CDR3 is TGTGCCAGCGGAGGGTCCCCCAGGGATACGCAGTATTTT. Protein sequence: CASGGSPRDTQYF.

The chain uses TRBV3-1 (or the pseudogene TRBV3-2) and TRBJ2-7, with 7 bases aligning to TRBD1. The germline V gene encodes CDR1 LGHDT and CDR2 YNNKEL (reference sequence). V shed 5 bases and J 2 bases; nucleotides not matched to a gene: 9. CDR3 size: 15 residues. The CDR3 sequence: CASSRRWDRTYEQYF. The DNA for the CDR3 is TGTGCCAGCAGCAGGAGGTGGGACAGAACCTACGAGCAGTACTTC.

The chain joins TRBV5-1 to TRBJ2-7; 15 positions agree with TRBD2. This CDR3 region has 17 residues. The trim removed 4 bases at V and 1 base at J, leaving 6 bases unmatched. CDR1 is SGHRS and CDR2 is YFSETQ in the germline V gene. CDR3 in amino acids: CASSRGLAGGISYEQYF. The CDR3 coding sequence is TGCGCCAGCAGCAGGGGACTAGCGGGGGGTATTTCCTACGAGCAGTACTTC.

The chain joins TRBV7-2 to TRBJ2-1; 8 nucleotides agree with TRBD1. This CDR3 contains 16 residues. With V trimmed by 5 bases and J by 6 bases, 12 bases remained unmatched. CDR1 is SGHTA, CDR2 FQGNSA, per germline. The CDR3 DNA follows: TGTGCCAGCAGCGGCATGGGACAGGCCTCCGGCAATGAGCAGTTCTTC. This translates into CASSGMGQASGNEQFF.

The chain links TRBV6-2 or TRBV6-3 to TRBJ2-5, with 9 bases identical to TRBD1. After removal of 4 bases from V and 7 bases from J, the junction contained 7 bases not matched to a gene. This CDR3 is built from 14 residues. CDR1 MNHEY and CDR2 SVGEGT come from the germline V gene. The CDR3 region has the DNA TGTGCCAGCAGTTCTAACAGGGGGCAGGGGACCCAGTACTTC. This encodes CASSSNRGQGTQYF.

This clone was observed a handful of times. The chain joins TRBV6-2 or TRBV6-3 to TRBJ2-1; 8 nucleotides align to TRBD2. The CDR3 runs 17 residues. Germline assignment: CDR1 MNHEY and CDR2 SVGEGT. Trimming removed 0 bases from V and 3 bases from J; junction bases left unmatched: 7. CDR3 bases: TGTGCCAGCAGTTACTCAGGACTAGCCGGGATCTACAATGAGCAGTTCTTC. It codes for CASSYSGLAGIYNEQFF.

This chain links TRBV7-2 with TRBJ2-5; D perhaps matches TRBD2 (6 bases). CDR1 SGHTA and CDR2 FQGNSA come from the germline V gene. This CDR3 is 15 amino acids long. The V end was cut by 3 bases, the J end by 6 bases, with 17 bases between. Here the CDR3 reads CASSLERLVRQTQYF. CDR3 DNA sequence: TGTGCCAGCAGCTTGGAAAGACTAGTCCGGCAGACCCAGTACTTC.

CDR3 sequence (DNA): TGTGCCAGCAGCTTTGGGACAGGGGTCTCGGGCTACACCTTC. Translation gives CASSFGTGVSGYTF. V is TRBV11-2 and J is TRBJ1-2, with 10 bases identical to TRBD1. This CDR3 has 14 residues. Germline V gives CDR1 SGHAT, CDR2 FQNNGV. V lost 3 bases, J lost 8 bases, and 6 bases stayed unmatched.

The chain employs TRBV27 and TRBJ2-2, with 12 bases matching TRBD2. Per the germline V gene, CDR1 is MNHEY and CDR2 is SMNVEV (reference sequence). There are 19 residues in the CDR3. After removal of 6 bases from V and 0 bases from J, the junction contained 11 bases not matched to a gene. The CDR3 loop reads CASSPRGLAGTTNTGELFF. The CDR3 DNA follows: TGTGCCAGCAGCCCCCGCGGACTAGCGGGGACCACGAACACCGGGGAGCTGTTTTTT.

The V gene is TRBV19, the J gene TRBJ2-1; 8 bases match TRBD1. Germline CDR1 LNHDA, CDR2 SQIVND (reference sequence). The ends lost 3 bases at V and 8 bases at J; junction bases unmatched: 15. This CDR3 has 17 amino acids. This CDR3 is CASSMGPRTGIVDEQFF. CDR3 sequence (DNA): TGTGCCAGTAGTATGGGCCCCCGGACAGGGATTGTTGATGAGCAGTTCTTC.

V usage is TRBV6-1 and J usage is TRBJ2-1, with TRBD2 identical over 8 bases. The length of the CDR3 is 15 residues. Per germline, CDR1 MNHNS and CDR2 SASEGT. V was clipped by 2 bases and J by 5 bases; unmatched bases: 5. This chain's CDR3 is CASSEYGGANNEQFF. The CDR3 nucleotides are TGTGCCAGCAGTGAATACGGGGGGGCGAACAATGAGCAGTTCTTC.

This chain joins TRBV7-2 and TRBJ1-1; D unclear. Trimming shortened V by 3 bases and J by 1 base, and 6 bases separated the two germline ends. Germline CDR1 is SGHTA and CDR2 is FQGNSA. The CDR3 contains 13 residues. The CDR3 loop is CASSLPENTEAFF. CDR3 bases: TGTGCCAGCAGCTTGCCAGAGAACACTGAAGCTTTCTTT.

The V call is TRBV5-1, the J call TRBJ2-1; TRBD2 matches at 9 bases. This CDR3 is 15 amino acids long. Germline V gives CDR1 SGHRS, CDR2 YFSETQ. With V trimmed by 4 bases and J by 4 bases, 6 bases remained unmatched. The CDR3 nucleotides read TGCGCCAGCAGCCCCTTAGCGGGGGCTTACAATGAGCAGTTCTTC. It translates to CASSPLAGAYNEQFF.

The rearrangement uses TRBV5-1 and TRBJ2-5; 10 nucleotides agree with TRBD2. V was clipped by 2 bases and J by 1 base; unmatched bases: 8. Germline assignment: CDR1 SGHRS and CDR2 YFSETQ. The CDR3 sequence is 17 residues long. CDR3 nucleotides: TGCGCCAGCAGCTTTGTAGCGGGGGGCAATACCCAAGAGACCCAGTACTTC. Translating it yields CASSFVAGGNTQETQYF.

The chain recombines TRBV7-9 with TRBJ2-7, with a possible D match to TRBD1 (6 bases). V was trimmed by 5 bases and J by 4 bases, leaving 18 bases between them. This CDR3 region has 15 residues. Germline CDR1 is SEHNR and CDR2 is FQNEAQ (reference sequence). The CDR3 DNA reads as TGTGCCAGCAGCCAGGGGTCTAGTTCCTTATACGAGCAGTACTTC. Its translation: CASSQGSSSLYEQYF.

This chain's CDR3 is CASRAGGANSPLHF. The CDR3 DNA is TGTGCCAGTAGAGCGGGGGGCGCAAATTCACCCCTCCACTTT. The chain joins TRBV19 to TRBJ1-6; possible D gene TRBD1, 6 bases. Per the germline V gene, CDR1 is LNHDA and CDR2 is SQIVND (reference sequence). The V and J ends lost 6 bases and 7 bases respectively, with 13 bases between them. The CDR3 extends over 14 amino acids.

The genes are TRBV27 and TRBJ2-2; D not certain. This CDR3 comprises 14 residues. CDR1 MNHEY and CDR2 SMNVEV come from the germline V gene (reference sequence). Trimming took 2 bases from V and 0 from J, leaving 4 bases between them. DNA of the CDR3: TGTGCCAGCAGTTTAGAGGCGAACACCGGGGAGCTGTTTTTT. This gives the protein CASSLEANTGELFF.

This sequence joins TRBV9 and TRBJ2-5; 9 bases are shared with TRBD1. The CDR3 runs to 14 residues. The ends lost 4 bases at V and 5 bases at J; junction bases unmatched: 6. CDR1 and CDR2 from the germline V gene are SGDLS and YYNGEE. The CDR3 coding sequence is TGTGCCAGCAGCACGCGGACAGGGGCGGAGACCCAGTACTTC. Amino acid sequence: CASSTRTGAETQYF.

In nucleotides, the CDR3 is TGTGCCAGTTCGCCGGGGGGACGAGAGCAGTTCTTC. Its translation is CASSPGGREQFF. The chain carries TRBV12-3 or TRBV12-4 and TRBJ2-1; 7 bases match TRBD2. Trimming took 9 bases from V and 10 from J; bases not matched to a gene: 9. The CDR3 covers 12 residues.

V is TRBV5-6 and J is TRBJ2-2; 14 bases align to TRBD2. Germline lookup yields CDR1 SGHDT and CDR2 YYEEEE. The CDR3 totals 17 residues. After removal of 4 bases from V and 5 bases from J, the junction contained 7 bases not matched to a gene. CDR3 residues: CASSTGLAGAGTGELFF. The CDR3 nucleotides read TGTGCCAGCAGCACGGGACTAGCGGGGGCCGGAACCGGGGAGCTGTTTTTT. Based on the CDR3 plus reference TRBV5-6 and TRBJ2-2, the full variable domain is DAGVTQSPTHLIKTRGQQVTLRCSPKSGHDTVSWYQQALGQGPQFIFQYYEEEERQRGNFPDRFSGHQFPNYSSELNVNALLLGDSALYLCASSTGLAGAGTGELFFGEGSRLTVL.

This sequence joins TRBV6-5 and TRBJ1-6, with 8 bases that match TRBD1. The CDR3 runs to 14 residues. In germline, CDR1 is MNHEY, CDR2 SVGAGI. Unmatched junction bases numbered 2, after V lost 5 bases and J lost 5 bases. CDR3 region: CASSRTGNNSPLHF. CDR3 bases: TGTGCCAGCAGTCGGACAGGGAATAATTCACCCCTCCACTTT.

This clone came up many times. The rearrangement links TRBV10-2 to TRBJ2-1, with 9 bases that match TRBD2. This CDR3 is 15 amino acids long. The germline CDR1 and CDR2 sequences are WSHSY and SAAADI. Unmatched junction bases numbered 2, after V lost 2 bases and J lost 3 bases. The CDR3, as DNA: TGCGCCAGCAGTGAGAAGCGGGGGGACTACAATGAGCAGTTCTTC. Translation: CASSEKRGDYNEQFF.

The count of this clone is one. The CDR3 reads CASSLDLSLHF. Written as DNA, the CDR3 is TGTGCCAGCAGCTTGGACTTATCCCTCCACTTT. This chain connects TRBV7-9 to TRBJ1-6; no firm D call. Per germline, CDR1 SEHNR and CDR2 FQNEAQ (reference sequence). V lost 3 bases and J lost 14, with 8 bases in between. The CDR3 covers 11 residues.

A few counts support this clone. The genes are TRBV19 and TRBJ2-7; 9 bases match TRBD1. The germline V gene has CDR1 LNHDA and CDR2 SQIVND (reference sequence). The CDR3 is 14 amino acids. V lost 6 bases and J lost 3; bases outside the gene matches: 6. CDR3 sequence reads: CASRFGTGIYEQYF. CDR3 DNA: TGTGCCAGTAGGTTCGGGACAGGGATCTACGAGCAGTACTTC.

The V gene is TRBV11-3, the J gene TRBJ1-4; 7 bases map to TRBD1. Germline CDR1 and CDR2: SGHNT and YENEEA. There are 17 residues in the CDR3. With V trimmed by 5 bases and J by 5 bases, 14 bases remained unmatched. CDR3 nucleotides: TGTGCCAGCAGCGTTGGACCTGAACAGGGGTGGAATGAAAAACTGTTTTTT. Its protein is CASSVGPEQGWNEKLFF.

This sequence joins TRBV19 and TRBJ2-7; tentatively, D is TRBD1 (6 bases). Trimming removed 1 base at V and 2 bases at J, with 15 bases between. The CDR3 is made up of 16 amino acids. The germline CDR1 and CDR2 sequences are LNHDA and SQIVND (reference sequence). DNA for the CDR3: TGTGCCAGTAGTATAGTATTATGGACAGACCCCTACGAGCAGTACTTC. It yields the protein CASSIVLWTDPYEQYF. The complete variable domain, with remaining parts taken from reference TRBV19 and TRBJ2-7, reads DGGITQSPKYLFRKEGQNVTLSCEQNLNHDAMYWYRQDPGQGLRLIYYSQIVNDFQKGDIAEGYSVSREKKESFPLTVTSAQKNPTAFYLCASSIVLWTDPYEQYFGPGTRLTVT.